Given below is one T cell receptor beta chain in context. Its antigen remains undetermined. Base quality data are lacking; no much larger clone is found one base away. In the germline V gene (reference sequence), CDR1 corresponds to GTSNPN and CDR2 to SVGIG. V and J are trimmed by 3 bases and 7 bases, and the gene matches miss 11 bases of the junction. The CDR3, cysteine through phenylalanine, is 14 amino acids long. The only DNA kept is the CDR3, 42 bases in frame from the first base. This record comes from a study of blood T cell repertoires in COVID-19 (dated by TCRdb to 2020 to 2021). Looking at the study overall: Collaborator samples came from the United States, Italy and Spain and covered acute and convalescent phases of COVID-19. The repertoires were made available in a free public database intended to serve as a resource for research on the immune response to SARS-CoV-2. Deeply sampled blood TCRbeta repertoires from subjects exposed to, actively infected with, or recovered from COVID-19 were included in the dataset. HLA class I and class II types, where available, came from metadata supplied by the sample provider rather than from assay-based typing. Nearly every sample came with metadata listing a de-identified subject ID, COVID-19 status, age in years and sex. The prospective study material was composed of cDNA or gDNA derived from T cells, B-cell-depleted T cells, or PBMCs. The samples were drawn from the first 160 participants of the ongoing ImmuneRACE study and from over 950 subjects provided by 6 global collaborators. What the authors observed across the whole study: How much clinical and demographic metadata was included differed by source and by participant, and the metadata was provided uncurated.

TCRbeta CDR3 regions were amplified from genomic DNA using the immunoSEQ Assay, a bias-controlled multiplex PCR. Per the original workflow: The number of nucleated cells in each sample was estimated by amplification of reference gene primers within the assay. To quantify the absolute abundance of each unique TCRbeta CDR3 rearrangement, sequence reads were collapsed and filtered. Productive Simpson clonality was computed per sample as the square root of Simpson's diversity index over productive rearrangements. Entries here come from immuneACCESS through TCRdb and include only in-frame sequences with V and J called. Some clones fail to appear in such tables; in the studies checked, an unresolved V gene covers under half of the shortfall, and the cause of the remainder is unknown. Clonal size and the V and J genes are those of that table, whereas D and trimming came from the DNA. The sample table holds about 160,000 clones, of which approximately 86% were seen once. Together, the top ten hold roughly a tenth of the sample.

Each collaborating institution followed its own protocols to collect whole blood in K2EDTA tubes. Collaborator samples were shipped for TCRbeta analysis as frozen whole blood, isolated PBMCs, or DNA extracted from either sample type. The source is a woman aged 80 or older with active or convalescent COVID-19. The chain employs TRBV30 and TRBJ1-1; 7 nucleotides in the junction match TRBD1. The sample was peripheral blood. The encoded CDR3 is CAWRGRGGLVEAFF. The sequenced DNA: TGTGCCTGGAGAGGACGAGGGGGCTTGGTTGAAGCTTTCTTT.